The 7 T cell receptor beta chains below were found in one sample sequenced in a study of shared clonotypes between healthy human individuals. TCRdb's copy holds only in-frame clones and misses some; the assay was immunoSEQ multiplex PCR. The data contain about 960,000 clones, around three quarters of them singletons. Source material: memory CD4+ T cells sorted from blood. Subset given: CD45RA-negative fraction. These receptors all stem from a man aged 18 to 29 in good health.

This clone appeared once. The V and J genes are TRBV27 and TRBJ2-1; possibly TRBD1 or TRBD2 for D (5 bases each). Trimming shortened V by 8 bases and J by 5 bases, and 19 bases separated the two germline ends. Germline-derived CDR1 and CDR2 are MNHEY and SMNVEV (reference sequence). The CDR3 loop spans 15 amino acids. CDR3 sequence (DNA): TGTGCCAGCCGGCTCCGGGACCTCGGGGACAATGAGCAGTTCTTC. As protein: CASRLRDLGDNEQFF.

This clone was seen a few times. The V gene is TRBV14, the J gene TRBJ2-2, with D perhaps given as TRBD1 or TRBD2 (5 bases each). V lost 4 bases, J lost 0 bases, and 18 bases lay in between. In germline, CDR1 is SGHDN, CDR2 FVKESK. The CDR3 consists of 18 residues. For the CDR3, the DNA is TGTGCCAGCAGCCCCGGGACCAACCTGATCACGAACACCGGGGAGCTGTTTTTT. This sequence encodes CASSPGTNLITNTGELFF.

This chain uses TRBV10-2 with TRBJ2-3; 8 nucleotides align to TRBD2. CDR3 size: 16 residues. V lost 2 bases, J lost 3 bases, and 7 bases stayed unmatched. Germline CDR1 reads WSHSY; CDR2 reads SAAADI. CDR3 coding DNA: TGCGCCAGCAGTGAGGTAGCCAGCGGGAGTACAGATACGCAGTATTTT. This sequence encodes CASSEVASGSTDTQYF.

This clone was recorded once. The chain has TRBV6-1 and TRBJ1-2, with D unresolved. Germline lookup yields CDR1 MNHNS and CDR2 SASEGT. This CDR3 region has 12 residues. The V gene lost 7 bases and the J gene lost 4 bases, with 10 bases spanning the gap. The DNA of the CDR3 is TGTGCCAGCACCGACACCCTCTATGGCTACACCTTC. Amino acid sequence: CASTDTLYGYTF.

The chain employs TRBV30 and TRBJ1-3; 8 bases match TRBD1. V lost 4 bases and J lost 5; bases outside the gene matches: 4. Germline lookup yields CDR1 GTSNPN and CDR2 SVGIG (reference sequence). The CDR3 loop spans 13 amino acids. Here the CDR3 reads CAWIDRGRNTIYF. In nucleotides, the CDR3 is TGTGCCTGGATCGACAGGGGTAGAAACACCATATATTTT.

CDR3 loop: CATSLPLGGGLGTDTQYF. DNA for the CDR3: TGTGCCACCAGCCTTCCTCTGGGAGGGGGGCTTGGCACAGATACGCAGTATTTT. The rearrangement links TRBV15 to TRBJ2-3; the D gene is possibly TRBD2 (7 bases). The germline CDR1 and CDR2 sequences are LNHNV and YYDKDF (reference sequence). Trimming cost V 5 bases and J 1 base, with 22 bases left between them. The CDR3 has 18 amino acids.

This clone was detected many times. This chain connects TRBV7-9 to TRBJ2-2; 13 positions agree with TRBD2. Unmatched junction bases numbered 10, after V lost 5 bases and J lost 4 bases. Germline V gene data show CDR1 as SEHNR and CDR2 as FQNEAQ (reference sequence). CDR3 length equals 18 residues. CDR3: CASSGIRLAGGPTGELFF. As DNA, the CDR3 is TGTGCCAGCAGCGGAATAAGACTAGCGGGGGGTCCCACCGGGGAGCTGTTTTTT. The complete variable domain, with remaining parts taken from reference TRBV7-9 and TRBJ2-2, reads DTGVSQNPRHKITKRGQNVTFRCDPISEHNRLYWYRQTLGQGPEFLTYFQNEAQLEKSRLLSDRFSAERPKGSFSTLEIQRTEQGDSAMYLCASSGIRLAGGPTGELFFGEGSRLTVL.